Listed here are 21 T cell receptor beta chains from one sample, sequenced in a study of T cell repertoires in cytomegalovirus infection. MiXCR, run by TCRdb on the reads, gives a single entry per CDR3 protein. This repertoire shows about half a million distinct CDR3 sequences, 25% to 35% found once; its top ten account for around a sixth. These receptors have no identified antigens. Sequencing used cultured PBMCs, obtained from culture after CMV antigen stimulation. The origin of the receptors is a human donor in good health (CMV status not recorded). Some clones in this sample may be carry-over from other donors' samples.

The chain has TRBV6-2 or TRBV6-3 and TRBJ1-1, with TRBD1 matching 8 bases. The ends lost 7 bases at V and 1 base at J; junction bases unmatched: 11. The CDR3 extends over 16 amino acids. Germline lookup yields CDR1 MNHEY and CDR2 SVGEGT. CDR3 in amino acids: CASTGQGPATNTEAFF. CDR3 DNA sequence: TGTGCCAGCACCGGACAGGGCCCCGCCACGAACACTGAAGCTTTCTTT.

This clonotype was seen ten or more times. The chain combines TRBV7-2 with TRBJ2-7; D tentatively reads TRBD1 or TRBD2 (7 bases each). Trimming stripped 7 bases from V and 6 bases from J, with 16 bases between. The length of the CDR3 is 13 residues. CDR1 and CDR2 (germline): SGHTA, FQGNSA. CDR3 in DNA: TGTGCCAGCACCAGGGGGGGCACGGCCGAGCAGTACTTC. Residues: CASTRGGTAEQYF. The variable domain in full, with the rest retrieved from reference TRBV7-2 and TRBJ2-7, is GAGVSQSPSNKVTEKGKDVELRCDPISGHTALYWYRQSLGQGLEFLIYFQGNSAPDKSGLPSDRFSAERTGGSVSTLTIQRTQQEDSAVYLCASTRGGTAEQYFGPGTRLTVT.

The CDR3 DNA follows: TGTGCCAGCACCAATGGGCAGGGTAATGAAAAACTGTTTTTT. Translated, it gives CASTNGQGNEKLFF. The V and J genes are TRBV6-6 and TRBJ1-4; D possibly corresponds to TRBD1 (5 bases). V gave up 7 bases and J gave up 4 bases, with 13 bases separating them. From germline, CDR1 is MNHNY and CDR2 SVGAGI (reference sequence). CDR3 length: 14 amino acids.

V and J are TRBV5-1 and TRBJ2-5, with a possible D match to TRBD1 (6 bases). The V end was cut by 4 bases, the J end by 5 bases, with 15 bases between. Germline CDR1 reads SGHRS; CDR2 reads YFSETQ. The CDR3 runs to 14 residues. CDR3 nucleotides: TGCGCCAGCAGCCCGGGTGGGGGCTCCGAGACCCAGTACTTC. As protein: CASSPGGGSETQYF.

The chain joins TRBV7-9 to TRBJ2-7; TRBD1 matches 7 bases. The germline V gene has CDR1 SEHNR and CDR2 FQNEAQ (reference sequence). CDR3 length: 13 residues. V dropped 4 bases and J dropped 7; count of bases not matched to a gene: 7. As DNA, the CDR3 is TGTGCCAGCAGCTCCTTTGGACAGGTTGAGCAGTACTTC. It codes for CASSSFGQVEQYF.

This clonotype was seen a few times. The junction differs from germline at one of its ends, possibly a read error. The chain joins TRBV7-6 to TRBJ2-1; the D gene could be TRBD1 or TRBD2 (6 bases each). CDR3 length: 22 residues. The germline V gene has CDR1 SGHVS and CDR2 FNYEAQ. CDR3 loop: CASSLERGEGGPTGSSYNEQFF. The CDR3 nucleotides read TGTGCTAGCAGCTTAGAAAGAGGGGAAGGGGGGCCGACTGGTAGCTCCTACAATGAGCAGTTCTTC.

This sequence joins TRBV7-9 and TRBJ1-1, with D perhaps matching TRBD1 (6 bases). V lost 1 base, J lost 0 bases, and 15 bases lay in between. Germline V lookup: CDR1 SEHNR, CDR2 FQNEAQ (reference sequence). The CDR3 has 17 amino acids. Here the CDR3 DNA reads TGTGCCAGCAGCTTAGATTCCTGGGCAGGGGTGAACACTGAAGCTTTCTTT. Translating it yields CASSLDSWAGVNTEAFF.

This clonotype was picked up one time. A read error may be the cause here, since a much bigger clone is one base away. The chain has TRBV7-9 and TRBJ1-1; the match to TRBD1 covers 9 bases. Germline values: CDR1 SEHNR, CDR2 FQNEAQ (reference sequence). Trimming at V came to 0 bases and at J to 4 bases, leaving 0 bases not matched to a gene. The CDR3 loop spans 14 amino acids. CDR3 DNA: TGTGCCAGCAGCTTAGCACAGGGGGCCACTGAAGCTTTCTTT. Amino acid sequence: CASSLAQGATEAFF.

This chain connects TRBV7-9 to TRBJ2-5; 15 bases fit TRBD2. V lost 5 bases and J lost 7; bases outside the gene matches: 14. The CDR3 consists of 18 residues. Germline V gene data show CDR1 as SEHNR and CDR2 as FQNEAQ (reference sequence). The CDR3 DNA is TGTGCCAGCAGCCCCGGACTAGCGGGAGGGCCTCCAACTAGGACCCAGTACTTC. It translates to CASSPGLAGGPPTRTQYF.

V and J are TRBV4-1 and TRBJ2-3, with 14 positions matching TRBD2. Germline V gives CDR1 MGHRA, CDR2 YSYEKL. The CDR3 has 18 amino acids. V lost 5 bases to trimming and J lost 4 bases; unmatched junction nucleotides: 11. CDR3 nucleotides: TGCGCCAGCAGCGTTGCCGGGACTAGCGGGAGAAGGGCAGATACGCAGTATTTT. Translation gives CASSVAGTSGRRADTQYF.

This clonotype was detected a few times. The gene calls are TRBV29-1 and TRBJ1-3, with a possible D match to TRBD1 (5 bases). Germline CDR1 and CDR2: SQVTM and ANQGSEA. The CDR3 contains 13 residues. Trimming took 4 bases from V and 5 from J, leaving 12 bases between them. The CDR3 nucleotides read TGCAGCGTTGCTGGGACTCAGAGAAACACCATATATTTT. Encoded protein: CSVAGTQRNTIYF.

The chain carries TRBV12-3 or TRBV12-4 and TRBJ1-1; the D gene is possibly TRBD1 (5 bases). The CDR3 sequence is 15 residues long. V was clipped by 5 bases and J by 3 bases, with 16 bases between them. The CDR3 nucleotides read TGTGCCAGCAGTAGTTCGTGGGGGTTCGACACTGAAGCTTTCTTT. Protein product: CASSSSWGFDTEAFF.

V and J are TRBV7-2 and TRBJ1-1; a weak D match, TRBD1 (6 bases). Germline lookup yields CDR1 SGHTA and CDR2 FQGNSA. The V and J ends lost 4 bases and 11 bases respectively, with 17 bases between them. This CDR3 contains 13 residues. The CDR3 DNA reads as TGTGCCAGCAGCTCAACCAGGACAGTGGTGGCTTTCTTT. It translates to CASSSTRTVVAFF.

The gene calls are TRBV7-9 and TRBJ2-1, with D perhaps TRBD2 (6 bases). V gave up 4 bases and J gave up 4 bases, with 17 bases separating them. Looked up from germline, CDR1 is SEHNR and CDR2 is FQNEAQ (reference sequence). This CDR3 is built from 16 residues. The CDR3 DNA reads TGTGCCAGCAGCTCGATGGCGGGACCGTCATACAATGAGCAGTTCTTC. It translates to CASSSMAGPSYNEQFF.

This sequence joins TRBV6-4 and TRBJ2-7, with D perhaps TRBD1 (7 bases). The V gene's germline CDR1 is MRHNA and CDR2 SNTAGT. Trimming cost V 6 bases and J 2 bases, with 20 bases left between them. This CDR3 has 16 amino acids. CDR3 protein: CASRIGRGTVTYEQYF. The CDR3 nucleotides read TGTGCCAGCAGGATCGGTCGCGGGACAGTGACCTACGAGCAGTACTTC.

The gene calls are TRBV6-2 or TRBV6-3 and TRBJ2-7; weak D call: TRBD1 (5 bases). Trimming stripped 4 bases from V and 4 bases from J, with 8 bases between. Germline V gene lookup returns CDR1 MNHEY and CDR2 SVGEGT. This CDR3 is built from 12 residues. CDR3: CASSSRAYEQYV. The DNA for the CDR3 is TGTGCCAGCAGTTCCAGGGCATACGAGCAGTACGTC.

This chain uses TRBV7-9 with TRBJ2-7; D possibly corresponds to TRBD2 (7 bases). The V gene's germline CDR1 is SEHNR and CDR2 FQNEAQ (reference sequence). The CDR3 covers 15 residues. Trimming removed 5 bases at V and 6 bases at J, with 20 bases between. The CDR3 here is CASSGPLGGAGEQYF. CDR3 bases: TGTGCCAGCAGCGGACCCCTAGGGGGGGCGGGCGAGCAGTACTTC.

The J gene is TRBJ2-7, the V gene TRBV7-6; no firm D call. Germline lookup yields CDR1 SGHVS and CDR2 FNYEAQ. Trimming removed 6 bases from V and 2 bases from J, with 17 bases in between. The CDR3 length is 15 residues. CDR3 nucleotides: TGTGCCAGCAGACCCGAGTCGGACGGAACCTACGAGCAGTACTTC. Residues: CASRPESDGTYEQYF.

The gene calls are TRBV2 and TRBJ2-7; maybe TRBD2 (6 bases). The CDR3 totals 14 residues. The germline CDR1 and CDR2 sequences are SNHLY and FYNNEI. Trimming stripped 7 bases from V and 1 base from J, with 14 bases between. The CDR3 DNA is TGTGCCAGCATAGGACGGGAGAGATCCTACGAGCAGTACTTC. Amino acids: CASIGRERSYEQYF.

The chain links TRBV6-6 to TRBJ2-7; D not resolved. There are 13 residues in the CDR3. V lost 0 bases and J 2 bases, leaving 5 bases between the germline ends. Per germline, CDR1 MNHNY and CDR2 SVGAGI (reference sequence). Here the CDR3 reads CASSYSVAYEQYV. In DNA form, the CDR3 reads TGTGCCAGCAGTTACTCAGTGGCCTACGAGCAGTACGTC.

The chain couples TRBV10-3 to TRBJ2-5; D is perhaps TRBD1 (5 bases). Trimming pared 7 bases from V and 5 bases from J, leaving 14 bases between. The CDR3 covers 13 residues. Germline assignment: CDR1 ENHRY and CDR2 SYGVKD. This chain's CDR3 is CAIKDGQGETQYF. CDR3 bases: TGTGCCATCAAGGACGGACAAGGGGAGACCCAGTACTTC.